This T cell receptor beta chain was captured in a study of response to subunit inactivated influenza vaccine. MiXCR, run by TCRdb on the RT-PCR reads, gives a single entry per CDR3 protein. This repertoire shows roughly 650,000 distinct CDR3 sequences, about 14% found once; its top ten account for approximately 7.6%. V trimming: 5 bases; J trimming: 5 bases; junction bases outside the gene matches: 9. The CDR3 length is 15 residues. Per the germline V gene, CDR1 is SGHAT and CDR2 is FQNNGV. Sample: PBMCs from blood, taken approximately 15 days before vaccination. The clonotype originates from a man aged 50 to 60 who received an inactivated influenza vaccine. The chain combines TRBV11-2 with TRBJ2-4, with 7 bases lining up with TRBD2. The CDR3 here is CASSTPGLVENIQYF. As DNA, the CDR3 is TGTGCCAGCAGCACGCCCGGACTAGTTGAAAACATTCAGTACTTC.